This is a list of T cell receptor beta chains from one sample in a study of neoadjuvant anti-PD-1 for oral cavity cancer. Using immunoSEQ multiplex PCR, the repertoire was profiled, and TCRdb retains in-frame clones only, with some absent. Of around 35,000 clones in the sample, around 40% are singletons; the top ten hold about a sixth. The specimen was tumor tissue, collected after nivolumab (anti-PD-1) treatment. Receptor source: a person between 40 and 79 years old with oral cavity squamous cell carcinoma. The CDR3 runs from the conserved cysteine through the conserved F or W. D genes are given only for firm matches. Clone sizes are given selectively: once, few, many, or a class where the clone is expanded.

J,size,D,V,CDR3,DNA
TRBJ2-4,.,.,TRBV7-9,CASSHTERIWNIQYF,TGTGCCAGCAGCCATACGGAGCGAATCTGGAACATTCAGTACTTC
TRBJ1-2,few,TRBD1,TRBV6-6,CASSVQGRDGYTF,TGTGCCAGCAGTGTACAGGGGAGGGACGGCTACACCTTC
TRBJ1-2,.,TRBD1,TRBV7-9,CASSLGQGPAAGYTF,TGTGCCAGCAGCTTAGGACAGGGGCCAGCGGCGGGCTACACCTTC
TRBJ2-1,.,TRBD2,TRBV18,CASSPSGSVPGEQFF,TGTGCCAGCTCACCCAGCGGGAGCGTCCCGGGTGAGCAGTTCTTC
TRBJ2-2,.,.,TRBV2,CASSEVPTGNTGELFF,TGTGCCAGCAGTGAAGTCCCGACAGGGAACACCGGGGAGCTGTTTTTT
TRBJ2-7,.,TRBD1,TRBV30,CAWKSTGAEQYF,TGTGCCTGGAAATCGACAGGGGCCGAGCAGTACTTC
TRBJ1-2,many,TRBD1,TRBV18,CASSPGTDFNYGYTF,TGTGCCAGCTCACCAGGGACAGACTTTAACTATGGCTACACCTTC
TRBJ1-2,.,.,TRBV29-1,CSVEDGSGYTF,TGCAGCGTTGAAGATGGTTCCGGCTACACCTTC
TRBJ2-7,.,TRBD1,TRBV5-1,CASSKEPGTGFHEQYF,TGCGCCAGCAGCAAGGAACCCGGGACAGGGTTCCACGAGCAGTACTTC
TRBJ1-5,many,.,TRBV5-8,CASSPGGIRQPQHF,TGTGCCAGCAGCCCCGGGGGGATCCGGCAGCCCCAGCATTTT
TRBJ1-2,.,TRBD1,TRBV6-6,CASSIQGGYYGYTF,TGTGCCAGCAGTATCCAGGGGGGGTACTATGGCTACACCTTC
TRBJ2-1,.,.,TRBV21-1,CASSSALAGESNEQFF,TGTGCCAGCAGCAGCGCCCTAGCGGGAGAATCAAATGAGCAGTTCTTC
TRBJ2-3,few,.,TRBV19,CASQGPLDTDTQYF,TGTGCCAGTCAGGGACCATTAGACACAGATACGCAGTATTTT
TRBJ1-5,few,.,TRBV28,CASSPQMQTYYGQPQHF,TGTGCCAGCAGTCCACAAATGCAGACGTATTATGGTCAGCCCCAGCATTTT
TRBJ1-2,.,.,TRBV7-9,CASSPGDTYGYTF,TGTGCCAGCAGCCCGGGCGACACTTATGGCTACACCTTC